The present T cell receptor beta chain was sequenced within a study of cytomegalovirus exposure and HLA in healthy donors. Findings of the study overall: TCR beta sequences reportedly predicted the HLA-A and HLA-B alleles of most subjects accurately.

The study ran its PCR with 60 Vbeta and 13 Jbeta primers. Libraries were prepared by immunoSEQ multiplex PCR; TCRdb keeps only in-frame clonotypes and omits some of them. The profile covers fewer than 200,000 clones, with around 81% appearing a single time and over 2% taken by the ten largest. Regarding this clone: Its antigen is still unknown. The sample contains more than one DNA sequence encoding this CDR3.

Trimming removed 3 bases from V and 2 bases from J, with 7 bases in between. Germline V lookup: CDR1 LNHDA, CDR2 SQIVND (reference sequence). The CDR3 length is 13 residues. The chain combines TRBV19 with TRBJ1-1; D not resolved. Material: PBMCs. The sequence came from a woman aged 25 to 39 in good health and CMV-seronegative. The CDR3 protein is CASSISLNTEAFF. The DNA of the CDR3 is TGTGCCAGTAGTATTAGCCTCAACACTGAAGCTTTCTTT. The variable domain in full, completed from reference TRBV19 and TRBJ1-1, reads DGGITQSPKYLFRKEGQNVTLSCEQNLNHDAMYWYRQDPGQGLRLIYYSQIVNDFQKGDIAEGYSVSREKKESFPLTVTSAQKNPTAFYLCASSISLNTEAFFGQGTRLTVV.